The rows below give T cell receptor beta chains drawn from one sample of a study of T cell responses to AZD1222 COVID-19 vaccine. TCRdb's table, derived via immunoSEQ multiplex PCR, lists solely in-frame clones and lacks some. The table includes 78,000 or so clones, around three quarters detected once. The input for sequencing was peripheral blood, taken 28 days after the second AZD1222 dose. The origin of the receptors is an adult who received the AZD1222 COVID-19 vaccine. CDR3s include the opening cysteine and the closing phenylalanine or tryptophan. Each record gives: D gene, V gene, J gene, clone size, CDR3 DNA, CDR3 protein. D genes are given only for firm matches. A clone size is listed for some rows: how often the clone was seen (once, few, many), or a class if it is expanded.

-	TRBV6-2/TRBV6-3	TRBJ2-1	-	TGTGCCAGCTGCCACGGAGGGCCCAATGAGCAGTTCTTC	CASCHGGPNEQFF
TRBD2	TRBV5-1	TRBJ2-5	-	TGCGCCCGCAGCTTGGGGGGGCGGGGGGCGAATCGAGAGACCCAGTACTTC	CARSLGGRGANRETQYF
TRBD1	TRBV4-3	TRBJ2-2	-	TGCGCCAGCAGCCTGACAGGGACGACCGGGGAGCTGTTTTTT	CASSLTGTTGELFF
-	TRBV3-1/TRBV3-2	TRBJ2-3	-	TGTGCCGCCAGCGGGTACTTCACAGATACGCAGTATTTT	CAASGYFTDTQYF
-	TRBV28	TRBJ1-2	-	TGTGCCAGCAGTTTACGGGCGAACTATGGCTACACCTTC	CASSLRANYGYTF
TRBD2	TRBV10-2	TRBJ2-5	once	TGCGCCAGCAGTGAGGGACTAGCGGGAGTGGAGACCCAGTACTTC	CASSEGLAGVETQYF
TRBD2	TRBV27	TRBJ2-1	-	TGTGCCAGCAGGCAAAGCGGGAGGAATGAGCAGTTCTTC	CASRQSGRNEQFF
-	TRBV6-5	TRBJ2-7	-	TGTGCCAGCAGTTACTCGTCCGGAGACGTATCCTACGAGCAGTACTTC	CASSYSSGDVSYEQYF
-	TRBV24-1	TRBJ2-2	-	TGTGCCACCAGTGATTTGCAGGCCAACACCGGGGAGCTGTTTTTT	CATSDLQANTGELFF
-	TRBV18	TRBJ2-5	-	TGTGCCAGCTCACCGAGGCCATCCACCTTCCAAGAGACCCAGTACTTC	CASSPRPSTFQETQYF
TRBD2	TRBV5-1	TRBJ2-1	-	TGCGCCAGCAGCTTAACCGGGGGGGCCGTTGAGCAGTTCTTC	CASSLTGGAVEQFF
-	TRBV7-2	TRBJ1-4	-	TGTGCCAGCAGCTTAGCGAACATCGGACAGATTTTAACTAATGAAAAACTGTTTTTT	CASSLANIGQILTNEKLFF
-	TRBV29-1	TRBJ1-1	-	TGCAGCGCGAATCAACAGGGTTTGAACACTGAAGCTTTCTTT	CSANQQGLNTEAFF
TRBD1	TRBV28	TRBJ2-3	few	TGTGCCAGCAGTCCGGGACAGGGAGGCACAGATACGCAGTATTTT	CASSPGQGGTDTQYF
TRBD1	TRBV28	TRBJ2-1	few	TGTGCCAGCAGTTTGGGACAGGGTAGATACAATGAGCAGTTCTTC	CASSLGQGRYNEQFF
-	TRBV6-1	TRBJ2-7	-	TGTGCCAGCAGTGATGGGCCGAAGGCCTACGAGCAGTACTTC	CASSDGPKAYEQYF
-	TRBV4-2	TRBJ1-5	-	TGTGCCAGCAGCCAGGGTAATAGCAATCAGCCCCAGCATTTT	CASSQGNSNQPQHF
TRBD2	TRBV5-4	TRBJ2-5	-	TGTGCCAGCAGCTTAACTAGCGGGCCTCAAGAGACCCAGTACTTC	CASSLTSGPQETQYF
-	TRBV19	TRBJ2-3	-	TGTGCCAGTAGTCCCTCCCCTGGCGATACGCAGTATTTT	CASSPSPGDTQYF
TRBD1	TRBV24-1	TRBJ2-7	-	TGTGCCACCAGTGATGGACAGGGGGCCTACGAGCAGTACTTC	CATSDGQGAYEQYF
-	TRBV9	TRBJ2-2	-	TGTGCCAGCAGCGTAGAAGGAGGGGGCGCGAACACCGGGGAGCTGTTTTTT	CASSVEGGGANTGELFF
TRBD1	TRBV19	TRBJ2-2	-	TGTGCCAGTAGTCCAGGACAGGGACCGATTGGCACCGGGGAGCTGTTTTTT	CASSPGQGPIGTGELFF
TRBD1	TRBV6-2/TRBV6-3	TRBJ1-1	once	TGTGCCAGCAGTTCTCAGGGGGCCCTGCTTGGGAGTCGGAACACTGAAGCTTTCTTT	CASSSQGALLGSRNTEAFF
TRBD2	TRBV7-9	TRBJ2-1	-	TGTGCCAGCAGCACCACGGTTATTAGCGGGGGGCCTTACAATGAGCAGTTCTTC	CASSTTVISGGPYNEQFF
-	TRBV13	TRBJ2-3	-	TGTGCCAGCAGCTTATCCGGGGGACCCACAGATACGCAGTATTTT	CASSLSGGPTDTQYF
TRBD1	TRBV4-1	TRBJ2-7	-	TGCGCCAGCAGCCCGGACAGGGGGCCCGACGAGCAGTACTTC	CASSPDRGPDEQYF
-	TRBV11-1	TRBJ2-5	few	TGTGCCAGCAGCTTAACCACAGAGACCCAGTACTTC	CASSLTTETQYF
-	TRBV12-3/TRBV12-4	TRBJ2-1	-	TGTGCCAGCAGCTTTTACACTTTGGATGAGCAGTTCTTC	CASSFYTLDEQFF
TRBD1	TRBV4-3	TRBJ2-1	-	TGCGCCAGCAGCCGAAGCCGGGGACAGGGGTGGAATGAGCAGTTCTTC	CASSRSRGQGWNEQFF
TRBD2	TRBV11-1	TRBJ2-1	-	TGTGCCAGCACCCCGAGCGGGGGCTCCTACAATGAGCAGTTCTTC	CASTPSGGSYNEQFF
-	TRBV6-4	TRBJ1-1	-	TGTGCCAGCAGCCCCCCTCGGGCAGCCAAAGACACTGAAGCTTTCTTT	CASSPPRAAKDTEAFF
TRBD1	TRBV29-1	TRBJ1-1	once	TGCAGCGTTCAGGGGGTCGCCTCTGAAGCTTTCTTT	CSVQGVASEAFF
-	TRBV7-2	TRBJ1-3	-	TGTGCCAGCAGCTTATTCGGTTTTTCTGGAAACACCATATATTTT	CASSLFGFSGNTIYF
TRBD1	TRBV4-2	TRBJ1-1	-	TGTGCCAGCAGCCGAACAGGGGTTACTGAAGCTTTCTTT	CASSRTGVTEAFF
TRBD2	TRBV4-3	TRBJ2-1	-	TGCGCCAGCAGCCAAGTTTCTAGCGGGGACAATGAGCAGTTCTTC	CASSQVSSGDNEQFF
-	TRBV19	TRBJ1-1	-	TGTGCCAGTAGTAACCGACAGAACACTGAAGCTTTCTTT	CASSNRQNTEAFF
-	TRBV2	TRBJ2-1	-	TGTGCCAGCAGTCCTTTTTCGAGCTCCTACAATGAGCAGTTCTTC	CASSPFSSSYNEQFF
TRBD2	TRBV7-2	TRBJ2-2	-	TGTGCCAGCAGCTTAAGTACCGTGGGGAGGGCCCAAAACACCGGGGAGCTGTTTTTT	CASSLSTVGRAQNTGELFF
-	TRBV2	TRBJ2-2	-	TGTGCCAGCCGAGCAGGGACGAATTGGAACACCGGGGAGCTGTTTTTT	CASRAGTNWNTGELFF
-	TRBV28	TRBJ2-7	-	TGTGCCAGCAGGGGGTGGGGGGACGAGCAGTACTTC	CASRGWGDEQYF